This T cell receptor beta chain was sequenced during a study of control samples from healthy donors and cancer patients. Using immunoSEQ multiplex PCR, the repertoire was profiled, and TCRdb retains in-frame clones only, with some absent. The table shows more than 100,000 clones, with about nine tenths occurring only once. CDR1 MNHEY and CDR2 SMNVEV come from the germline V gene (reference sequence). This CDR3 spans 14 amino acids. Trimming cost V 5 bases and J 2 bases, with 12 bases left between them. Input material: PBMCs. The TCR sequence derives from a man aged 45-60 years with head and neck cancer. The rearrangement joins TRBV27 to TRBJ1-2; possible D gene TRBD1, 5 bases. This chain's CDR3 is CASSPAGVNYGYTF. The CDR3, as DNA: TGTGCCAGCAGTCCCGCGGGGGTGAACTATGGCTACACCTTC.